This T cell receptor (beta chain) was obtained from a study of cytomegalovirus exposure and HLA in healthy donors. Study-wide results and caveats: A later analysis linked a missense variant in DCLRE1C to the trimming of TCR beta V and J genes. Reported findings show TCR beta sequences accurately forecast HLA-A and HLA-B alleles in most subjects. When analyzed later, the rates of TCR association showed variation by HLA locus, with DRB1 the most and HLA-C the fewest.

In the case of this clone: Its target is unknown.

Primers included in the PCR were 60 Vbeta and 13 Jbeta primers. Using immunoSEQ multiplex PCR, the repertoire was profiled, and TCRdb retains in-frame clones only, with some absent. The sample has about 110,000 clones, around three quarters seen once; the top ten hold 5% to 7.5%. CDR3 length: 19 residues. With 6 bases clipped from V and 4 bases from J, the junction kept 13 bases outside the gene matches. CDR1 is SEHNR and CDR2 is FQNEAQ in the germline V gene (reference sequence). The sequence was obtained from a woman between 45 and 65 years old in good health and CMV-seropositive. The sample comprised PBMCs. The chain carries TRBV7-9 and TRBJ2-1; 15 positions match TRBD2. CDR3 nucleotide sequence: TGTGCCAGCAGATCCGGGACTAGCGGGGGGTCCACCTCATACAATGAGCAGTTCTTC. Translated, it gives CASRSGTSGGSTSYNEQFF. The full variable domain, completed using reference TRBV7-9 and TRBJ2-1, is DTGVSQNPRHKITKRGQNVTFRCDPISEHNRLYWYRQTLGQGPEFLTYFQNEAQLEKSRLLSDRFSAERPKGSFSTLEIQRTEQGDSAMYLCASRSGTSGGSTSYNEQFFGPGTRLTVL.